This TCR beta chain is from a study of T cell repertoires in cytomegalovirus infection. Study as a whole: The public TCR beta signatures pointed to both CMV infection and matching HLA type.

General observations from the study: It was HLA-C-restricted CMV-specific TCR beta clonotypes that dominated the response ex vivo.

Germline V gene lookup returns CDR1 MNHEY and CDR2 SVGEGT. V lost 1 base, J lost 6 bases, and 12 bases lay in between. The CDR3 totals 14 residues. TCRdb used MiXCR to reprocess the reads, holding one entry per CDR3 protein. Here the sample spans nearly 550,000 distinct CDR3 sequences, 16% being singletons. This clonotype showed up just a few times. Its antigen is not identified. The sequence came from a human donor in good health (CMV status not recorded). Some clones in this sample may be carry-over from other donors' samples. The specimen was CD8+ T cells from PBMCs. The chain carries TRBV6-2 or TRBV6-3 and TRBJ1-2; weak D call: TRBD1 (5 bases). The CDR3 DNA sequence: TGTGCCAGCAGTTACTTTCGACAGAATGATGGCTACACCTTC. Translating it yields CASSYFRQNDGYTF.